This T cell receptor (beta chain) is drawn from a study of PD-1 blockade in classical Hodgkin lymphoma. Every patient had relapsed following autologous stem cell transplantation, and cohorts differed in brentuximab vedotin exposure. There are 13 residues in the CDR3. Germline CDR1 reads MGHRA; CDR2 reads YSYEKL. V was shortened by 0 bases and J by 6 bases, with 9 bases between the two germline ends. The method was immunoSEQ multiplex PCR; TCRdb's version includes in-frame clones alone and lacks a portion of them. The top ten hold 40% to 50% of the sample, which has tens of thousands of clones, 77% seen once.

The TCR originated in a human donor with classical Hodgkin lymphoma. The rearrangement links TRBV4-1 to TRBJ2-7; maybe TRBD1 (6 bases). Sequencing used peripheral blood mononuclear cells (PBMCs), obtained before the second cycle of nivolumab. The CDR3 DNA reads TGCGCCAGCAGCCAAGAAACAGGGTCCGAGCAGTACTTC. It is translated as CASSQETGSEQYF.